This T cell receptor (beta chain) was captured in a study of PD-1 blockade in classical Hodgkin lymphoma. Study outcomes and limitations: As was reported, newly diagnosed patients showed lower baseline TCR diversity than healthy donors did. Whatever underlies the repertoire differences (possibly disease activity or prior therapy) remains undefined.

The time point denotes: newly diagnosed, previously untreated cHL patient sample. Magnetic depletion of non-target cells from thawed PBMCs yielded purified CD8+ T cells. Comment on this clone: Its specificity is unknown.

Clones were read by immunoSEQ multiplex PCR, and TCRdb kept only the in-frame ones, dropping some. There are over 9,000 clones in the sample; approximately 84% occur only once, and around 14% lies in the top ten. Per germline, CDR1 SGDLS and CDR2 YYNGEE. This CDR3 has 16 amino acids. V was shortened by 3 bases and J by 1 base, with 15 bases between the two germline ends. Input material: CD8+ T cells from blood. The chain joins TRBV9 to TRBJ2-3; D is possibly TRBD2 (6 bases). This sequence originates from a human donor with classical Hodgkin lymphoma. The CDR3 loop reads CASSAPGWEGTDTQYF. In DNA form, the CDR3 reads TGTGCCAGCAGCGCCCCGGGTTGGGAGGGCACAGATACGCAGTATTTT.